The entry below describes one T cell receptor (beta chain). This record belongs to a study of T cell changes during pregnancy in multiple sclerosis. Per germline, CDR1 SGHRS and CDR2 YFSETQ. This CDR3 is built from 15 residues. V was pared by 4 bases and J by 0 bases, with 11 bases between. Repertoires were generated with immunoSEQ multiplex PCR, while TCRdb's copy carries only in-frame clones and drops some. The sample lists approximately 80,000 clones, about 90% occurring once. The sequence derives from a female donor in good health, serving as a control in a pregnancy study. Some clones in this sample may be carry-over from other donors' samples. The specimen comprised PBMCs, sampled in the first trimester of pregnancy. This chain uses TRBV5-1 with TRBJ2-1, with D possibly being TRBD2 (5 bases). The CDR3 coding sequence is TGCGCCAGCAGCCCCGGGGTCCGCTCCTACAATGAGCAGTTCTTC. It yields the protein CASSPGVRSYNEQFF.